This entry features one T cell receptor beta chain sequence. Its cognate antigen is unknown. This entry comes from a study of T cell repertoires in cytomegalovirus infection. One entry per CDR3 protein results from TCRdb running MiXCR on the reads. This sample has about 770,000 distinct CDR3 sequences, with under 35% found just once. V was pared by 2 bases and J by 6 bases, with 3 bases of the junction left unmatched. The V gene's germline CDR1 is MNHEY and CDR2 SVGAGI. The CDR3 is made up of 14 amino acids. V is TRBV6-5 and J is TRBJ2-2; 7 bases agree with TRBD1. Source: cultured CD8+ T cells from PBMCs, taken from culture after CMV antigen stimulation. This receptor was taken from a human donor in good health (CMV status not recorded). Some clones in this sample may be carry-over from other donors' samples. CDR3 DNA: TGTGCCAGCAGTTACATCCAGGGGGCCGGGGAGCTGTTTTTT. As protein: CASSYIQGAGELFF.